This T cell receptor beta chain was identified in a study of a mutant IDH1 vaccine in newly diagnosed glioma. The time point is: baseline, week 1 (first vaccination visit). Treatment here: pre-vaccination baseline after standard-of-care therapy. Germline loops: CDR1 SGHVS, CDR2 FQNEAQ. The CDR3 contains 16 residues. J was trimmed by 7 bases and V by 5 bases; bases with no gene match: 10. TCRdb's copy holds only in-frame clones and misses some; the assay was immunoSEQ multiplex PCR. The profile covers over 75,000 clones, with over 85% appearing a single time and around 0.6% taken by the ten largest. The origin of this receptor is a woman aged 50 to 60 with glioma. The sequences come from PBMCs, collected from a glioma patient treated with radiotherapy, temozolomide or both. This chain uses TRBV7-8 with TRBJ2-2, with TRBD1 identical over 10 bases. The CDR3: CASSPYRDRGSGELFF. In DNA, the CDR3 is TGTGCCAGCAGCCCCTACCGGGACAGGGGTAGCGGGGAGCTGTTTTTT.